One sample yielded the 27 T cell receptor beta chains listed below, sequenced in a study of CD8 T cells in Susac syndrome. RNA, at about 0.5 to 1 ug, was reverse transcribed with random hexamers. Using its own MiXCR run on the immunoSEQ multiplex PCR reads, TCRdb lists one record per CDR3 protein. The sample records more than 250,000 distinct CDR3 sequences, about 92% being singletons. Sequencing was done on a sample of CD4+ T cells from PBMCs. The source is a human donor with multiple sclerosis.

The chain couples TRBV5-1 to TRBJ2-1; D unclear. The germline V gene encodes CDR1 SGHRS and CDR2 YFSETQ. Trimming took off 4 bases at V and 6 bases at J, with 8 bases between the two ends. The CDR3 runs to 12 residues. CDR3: CASSLESNEQFF. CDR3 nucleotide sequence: TGCGCCAGCAGCCTAGAGTCCAATGAGCAGTTCTTC.

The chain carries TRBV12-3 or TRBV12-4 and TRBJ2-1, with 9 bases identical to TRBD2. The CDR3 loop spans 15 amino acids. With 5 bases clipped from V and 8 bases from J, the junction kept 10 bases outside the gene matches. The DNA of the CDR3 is TGTGCCAGCAGTCACACCTCTAGCGGGGTGGATGAGCAGTTCTTC. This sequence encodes CASSHTSSGVDEQFF.

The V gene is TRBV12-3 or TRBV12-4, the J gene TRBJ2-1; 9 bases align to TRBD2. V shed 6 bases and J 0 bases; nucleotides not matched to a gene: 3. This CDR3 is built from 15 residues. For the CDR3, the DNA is TGTGCCAGCAGCTTGGGACTAGCCTCCTACAATGAGCAGTTCTTC. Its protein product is CASSLGLASYNEQFF.

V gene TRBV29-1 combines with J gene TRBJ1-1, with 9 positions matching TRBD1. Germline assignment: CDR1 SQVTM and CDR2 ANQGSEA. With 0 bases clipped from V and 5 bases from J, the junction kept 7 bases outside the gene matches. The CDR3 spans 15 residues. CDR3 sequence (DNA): TGCAGCGTTGAAGATTATACGACAGGGGGGACTGAAGCTTTCTTT. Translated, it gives CSVEDYTTGGTEAFF.

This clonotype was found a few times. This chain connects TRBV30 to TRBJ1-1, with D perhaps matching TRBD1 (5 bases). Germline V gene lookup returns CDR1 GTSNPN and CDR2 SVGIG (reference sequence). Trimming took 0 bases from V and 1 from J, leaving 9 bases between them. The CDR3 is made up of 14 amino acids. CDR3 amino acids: CAWSVGTENTEAFF. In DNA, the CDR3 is TGTGCCTGGAGTGTCGGGACTGAGAACACTGAAGCTTTCTTT.

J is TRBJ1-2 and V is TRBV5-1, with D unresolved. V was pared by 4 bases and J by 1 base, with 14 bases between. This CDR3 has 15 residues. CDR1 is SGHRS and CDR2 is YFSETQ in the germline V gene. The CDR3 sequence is CASSLQSGNNYGYTF. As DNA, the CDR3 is TGCGCCAGCAGCCTGCAGTCTGGAAATAACTATGGCTACACCTTC.

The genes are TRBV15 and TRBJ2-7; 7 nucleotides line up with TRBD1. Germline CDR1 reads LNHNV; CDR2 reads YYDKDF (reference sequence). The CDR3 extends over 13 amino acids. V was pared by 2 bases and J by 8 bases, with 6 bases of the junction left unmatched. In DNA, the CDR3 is TGTGCCACCAGCAGATCAACAGGGGCCCAGCAGTACTTC. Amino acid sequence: CATSRSTGAQQYF.

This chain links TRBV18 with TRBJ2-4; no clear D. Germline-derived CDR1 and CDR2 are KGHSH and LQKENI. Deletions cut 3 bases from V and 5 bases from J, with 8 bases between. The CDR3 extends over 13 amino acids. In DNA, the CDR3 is TGTGCCAGCTCACCTTGGCGCGAAAACATTCAGTACTTC. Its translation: CASSPWRENIQYF.

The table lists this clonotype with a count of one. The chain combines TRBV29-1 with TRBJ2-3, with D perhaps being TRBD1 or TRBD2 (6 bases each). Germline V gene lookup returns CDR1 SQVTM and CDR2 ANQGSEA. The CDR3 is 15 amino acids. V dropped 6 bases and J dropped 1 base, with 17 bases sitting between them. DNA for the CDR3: TGCAGCGTCACCGAGGGGGGAATCCGCACAGATACGCAGTATTTT. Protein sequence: CSVTEGGIRTDTQYF.

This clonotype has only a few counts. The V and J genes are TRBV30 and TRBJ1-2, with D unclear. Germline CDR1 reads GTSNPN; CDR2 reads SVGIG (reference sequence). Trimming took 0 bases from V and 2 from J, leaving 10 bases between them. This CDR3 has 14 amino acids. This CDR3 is CAWSVPRRNYGYTF. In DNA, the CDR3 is TGTGCCTGGAGTGTACCCCGCAGGAACTATGGCTACACCTTC.

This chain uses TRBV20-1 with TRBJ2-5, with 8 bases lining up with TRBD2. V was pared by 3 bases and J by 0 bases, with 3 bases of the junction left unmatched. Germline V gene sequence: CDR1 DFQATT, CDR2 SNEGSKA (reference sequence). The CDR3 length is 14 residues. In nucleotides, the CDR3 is TGCAGTGCTAGTCGCGGGGGGTACCAAGAGACCCAGTACTTC. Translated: CSASRGGYQETQYF.

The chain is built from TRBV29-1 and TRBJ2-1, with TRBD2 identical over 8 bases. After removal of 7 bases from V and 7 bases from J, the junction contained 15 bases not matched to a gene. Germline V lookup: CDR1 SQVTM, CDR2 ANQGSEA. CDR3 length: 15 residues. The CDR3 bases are TGCAGCGCCCCGAAGCCTGGGCGCGGGGGGAATGAGCAGTTCTTC. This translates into CSAPKPGRGGNEQFF.

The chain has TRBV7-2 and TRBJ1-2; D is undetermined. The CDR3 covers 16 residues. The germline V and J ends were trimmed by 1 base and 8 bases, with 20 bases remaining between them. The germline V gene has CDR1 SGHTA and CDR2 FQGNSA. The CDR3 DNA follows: TGTGCCAGCAGCTTAGGGGCGCGGGCGAGATCCTCGGGCTACACCTTC. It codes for CASSLGARARSSGYTF.

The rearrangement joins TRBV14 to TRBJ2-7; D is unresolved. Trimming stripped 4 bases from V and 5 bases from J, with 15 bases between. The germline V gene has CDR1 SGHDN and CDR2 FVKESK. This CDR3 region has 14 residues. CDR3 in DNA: TGTGCCAGCAGCCCAGACCTGGGTCGACACGAGCAGTACTTC. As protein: CASSPDLGRHEQYF.

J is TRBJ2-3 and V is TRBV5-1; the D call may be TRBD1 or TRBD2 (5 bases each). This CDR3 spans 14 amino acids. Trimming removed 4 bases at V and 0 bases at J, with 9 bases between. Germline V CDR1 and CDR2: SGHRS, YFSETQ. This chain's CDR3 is CASSRWDSTDTQYF. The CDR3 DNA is TGCGCCAGCAGCCGTTGGGACAGCACAGATACGCAGTATTTT.

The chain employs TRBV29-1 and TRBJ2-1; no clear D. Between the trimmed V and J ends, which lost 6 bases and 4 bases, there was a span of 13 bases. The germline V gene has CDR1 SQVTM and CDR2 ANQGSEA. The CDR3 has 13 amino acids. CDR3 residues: CSVPNPGYNEQFF. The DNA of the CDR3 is TGCAGCGTCCCTAACCCCGGTTACAATGAGCAGTTCTTC.

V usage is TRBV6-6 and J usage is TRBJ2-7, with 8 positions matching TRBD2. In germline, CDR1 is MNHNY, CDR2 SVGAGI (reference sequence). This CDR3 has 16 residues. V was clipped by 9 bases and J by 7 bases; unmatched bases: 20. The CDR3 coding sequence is TGTGCCAGTACCTCCCGGGGGGGAGACCGAGGGGGTGAGCAGTACTTC. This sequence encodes CASTSRGGDRGGEQYF.

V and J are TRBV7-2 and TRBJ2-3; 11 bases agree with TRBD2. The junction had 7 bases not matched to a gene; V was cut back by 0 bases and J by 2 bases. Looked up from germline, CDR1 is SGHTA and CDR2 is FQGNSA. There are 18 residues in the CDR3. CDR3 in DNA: TGTGCCAGCAGCTTAGCGTCGACTAGCGGGACCTACACAGATACGCAGTATTTT. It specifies CASSLASTSGTYTDTQYF.

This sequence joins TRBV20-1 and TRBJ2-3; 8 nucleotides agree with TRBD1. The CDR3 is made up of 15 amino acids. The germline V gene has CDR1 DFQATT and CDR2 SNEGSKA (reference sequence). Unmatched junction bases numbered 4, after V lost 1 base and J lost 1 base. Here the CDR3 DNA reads TGCAGTGCTAGAGCCGGGACAGGTCGCACAGATACGCAGTATTTT. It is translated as CSARAGTGRTDTQYF.

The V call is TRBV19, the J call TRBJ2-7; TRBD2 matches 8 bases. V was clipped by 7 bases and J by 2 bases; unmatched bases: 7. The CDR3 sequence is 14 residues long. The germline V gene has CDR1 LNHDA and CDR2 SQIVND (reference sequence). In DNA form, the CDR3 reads TGTGCCAGTAAAACTACTAGCGGTGCCTACGAGCAGTACTTC. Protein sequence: CASKTTSGAYEQYF.

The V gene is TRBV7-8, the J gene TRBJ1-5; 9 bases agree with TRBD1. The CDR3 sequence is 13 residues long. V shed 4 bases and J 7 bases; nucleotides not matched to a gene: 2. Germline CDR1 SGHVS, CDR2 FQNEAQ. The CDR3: CASSWTGEQPQHF. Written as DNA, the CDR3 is TGTGCCAGCAGCTGGACAGGGGAACAGCCCCAGCATTTT.

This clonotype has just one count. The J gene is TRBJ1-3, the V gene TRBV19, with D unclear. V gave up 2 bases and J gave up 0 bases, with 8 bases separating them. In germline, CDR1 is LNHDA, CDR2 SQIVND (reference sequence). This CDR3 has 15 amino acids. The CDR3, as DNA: TGTGCCAGTAGTATAAGCCAGGCCTCTGGAAACACCATATATTTT. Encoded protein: CASSISQASGNTIYF.

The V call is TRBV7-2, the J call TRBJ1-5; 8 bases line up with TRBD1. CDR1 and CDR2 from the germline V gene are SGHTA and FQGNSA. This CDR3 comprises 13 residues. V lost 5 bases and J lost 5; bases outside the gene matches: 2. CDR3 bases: TGTGCCAGCAGCACCAGGGGGCATCAGCCCCAGCATTTT. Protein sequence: CASSTRGHQPQHF.

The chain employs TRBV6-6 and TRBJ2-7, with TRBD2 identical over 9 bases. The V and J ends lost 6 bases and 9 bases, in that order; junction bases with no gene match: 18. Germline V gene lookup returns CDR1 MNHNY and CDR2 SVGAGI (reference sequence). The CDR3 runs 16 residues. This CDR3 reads CASSLLGIAGVKGQYF. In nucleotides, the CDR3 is TGTGCCAGCAGCTTACTAGGAATAGCGGGAGTAAAAGGGCAGTACTTC.

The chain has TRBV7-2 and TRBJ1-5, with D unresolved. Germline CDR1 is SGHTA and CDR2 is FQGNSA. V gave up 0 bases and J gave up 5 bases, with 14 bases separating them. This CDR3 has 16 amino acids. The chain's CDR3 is CASSLAPTGRDQPQHF. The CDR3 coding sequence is TGTGCCAGCAGCTTAGCTCCGACCGGAAGAGATCAGCCCCAGCATTTT.

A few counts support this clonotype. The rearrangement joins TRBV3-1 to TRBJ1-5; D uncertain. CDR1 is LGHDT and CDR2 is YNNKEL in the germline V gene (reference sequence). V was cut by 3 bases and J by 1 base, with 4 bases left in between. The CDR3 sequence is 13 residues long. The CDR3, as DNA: TGTGCCAGCAGCCATCGGAGCAATCAGCCCCAGCATTTT. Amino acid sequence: CASSHRSNQPQHF.

CDR3 nucleotide sequence: TGTGCCAGCAGCCCGGGCCGGACGGGGCATGAAAAACTGTTTTTT. As protein: CASSPGRTGHEKLFF. The chain has TRBV5-8 and TRBJ1-4, with a possible D match to TRBD1 (5 bases). Trimming pared 4 bases from V and 6 bases from J, leaving 16 bases between. The CDR3 covers 15 residues. CDR1 is SGHTS and CDR2 is YDEGEE in the germline V gene.